This entry lists 15 T cell receptor beta chains sequenced from one sample in a study of blood T cell repertoires in COVID-19. TCRdb's copy holds only in-frame clones and misses some; the assay was immunoSEQ multiplex PCR. The sample yields about 250,000 clones, about 86% seen once. The source material was peripheral blood. The source of these receptors is an elderly man with acute or convalescent COVID-19.

The genes are TRBV28 and TRBJ1-1, with D tentatively TRBD1 (6 bases). From germline, CDR1 is MDHEN and CDR2 SYDVKM. Between the trimmed V and J ends, which lost 6 bases and 6 bases, there was a span of 17 bases. The CDR3 loop spans 14 amino acids. The CDR3 protein is CASSSTGRGAEAFF. As DNA, the CDR3 is TGTGCCAGCAGCAGTACAGGGAGAGGGGCTGAAGCTTTCTTT.

This clone was observed a few times. The chain has TRBV2 and TRBJ2-7; D call uncertain. V lost 6 bases, J lost 3 bases, and 6 bases lay in between. The germline V gene encodes CDR1 SNHLY and CDR2 FYNNEI. CDR3 length: 11 residues. The chain's CDR3 is CASSLFYEQYF. The CDR3 DNA follows: TGTGCCAGCAGCCTTTTCTACGAGCAGTACTTC. Full variable domain (remainder filled in from reference TRBV2 and TRBJ2-7): EPEVTQTPSHQVTQMGQEVILRCVPISNHLYFYWYRQILGQKVEFLVSFYNNEISEKSEIFDDQFSVERPDGSNFTLKIRSTKLEDSAMYFCASSLFYEQYFGPGTRLTVT.

The chain couples TRBV4-1 to TRBJ1-6; D gene unclear. Germline V gives CDR1 MGHRA, CDR2 YSYEKL. The CDR3 sequence is 13 residues long. With 0 bases removed from V and 7 bases from J, the gap between germline ends came to 4 bases. The CDR3 coding sequence is TGCGCCAGCAGCCAAGATATAAATTCACCCCTCCACTTT. As protein: CASSQDINSPLHF.

The chain couples TRBV7-8 to TRBJ1-6; the D gene is possibly TRBD1 (5 bases). Germline V gene sequence: CDR1 SGHVS, CDR2 FQNEAQ. The CDR3 runs 13 residues. Trimming removed 5 bases at V and 9 bases at J, with 11 bases between. The CDR3 loop reads CASSIERGSPLHF. In nucleotides, the CDR3 is TGTGCCAGCAGCATAGAAAGGGGTTCACCCCTCCACTTT.

This clone was counted a single time. The chain couples TRBV6-4 to TRBJ2-5; D is perhaps TRBD1 (6 bases). Between the trimmed V and J ends, which lost 6 bases and 2 bases, there was a span of 13 bases. CDR1 and CDR2 from the germline V gene are MRHNA and SNTAGT. This CDR3 contains 14 residues. DNA of the CDR3: TGTGCCAGCAGCGACAGGCCTAGTCAAGAGACCCAGTACTTC. Its translation is CASSDRPSQETQYF.

The CDR3 DNA reads as TGTGCCAGCAGTCGCACCCACTTGGGGGCGGGTTCCGAGCAGTACTTC. It translates to CASSRTHLGAGSEQYF. This rearrangement joins TRBV28 to TRBJ2-7; TRBD1 might be the D (6 bases). From germline, CDR1 is MDHEN and CDR2 SYDVKM. The CDR3 is 16 residues long. The ends were cut back, 5 bases at V and 6 bases at J, with 23 bases in the middle.

This chain uses TRBV9 with TRBJ2-2; 9 bases fit TRBD1. The CDR3 runs to 16 residues. CDR1 SGDLS and CDR2 YYNGEE come from the germline V gene. V dropped 3 bases and J dropped 4; count of bases not matched to a gene: 7. The CDR3 DNA reads as TGTGCCAGCAGCGCCCGGGACAGGGTGGGCACCGGGGAGCTGTTTTTT. Encoded protein: CASSARDRVGTGELFF.

The CDR3 region is CASSLGGATNIQYF. In nucleotides, the CDR3 is TGTGCCAGCAGTCTGGGGGGGGCGACGAACATTCAGTACTTC. The chain joins TRBV28 to TRBJ2-4, with a possible D match to TRBD2 (7 bases). Germline V gives CDR1 MDHEN, CDR2 SYDVKM. Trimming cost V 5 bases and J 7 bases, with 15 bases left between them. The CDR3 contains 14 residues.

This clone occurred a few times. This chain connects TRBV5-1 to TRBJ2-1; 8 positions match TRBD1. The CDR3 is 13 amino acids. Unmatched junction bases numbered 6, after V lost 0 bases and J lost 13 bases. Germline-derived CDR1 and CDR2 are SGHRS and YFSETQ. This CDR3 is CASSLGTGTLQFF. For the CDR3, the DNA is TGCGCCAGCAGCTTGGGGACAGGGACTCTTCAGTTCTTC.

This rearrangement joins TRBV27 to TRBJ2-1; 14 nucleotides align to TRBD2. CDR1 MNHEY and CDR2 SMNVEV come from the germline V gene (reference sequence). The CDR3 sequence is 17 residues long. V lost 8 bases to trimming and J lost 5 bases; unmatched junction nucleotides: 11. In DNA, the CDR3 is TGTGCCAGCCGATCCCGGGGGGGACTAGCGGGAGACAATGAGCAGTTCTTC. Protein product: CASRSRGGLAGDNEQFF.

This clone occurred once. The chain links TRBV5-5 to TRBJ2-1; perhaps TRBD1 as D (6 bases). Trimming took off 4 bases at V and 6 bases at J, with 23 bases between the two ends. The CDR3 length is 17 residues. Germline values: CDR1 SGHKS, CDR2 YYEKEE (reference sequence). The CDR3 region is CASSEEGGRGRFNEQFF. The DNA of the CDR3 is TGTGCCAGCAGCGAGGAAGGCGGCAGGGGAAGGTTCAATGAGCAGTTCTTC.

This sequence joins TRBV6-2 or TRBV6-3 and TRBJ1-5; D is undetermined. The CDR3 spans 16 residues. V was trimmed by 2 bases and J by 7 bases, leaving 18 bases between them. The germline V gene encodes CDR1 MNHEY and CDR2 SVGEGT. In DNA form, the CDR3 reads TGTGCCAGCAGTTACGGGATTTGGGGAGTTGGACAGCCCCAGCATTTT. Its protein is CASSYGIWGVGQPQHF.

The V and J genes are TRBV9 and TRBJ2-2, with D possibly being TRBD1 (6 bases). Trimming left V 0 bases short and J 7 bases short, with 13 bases between. The CDR3 contains 15 residues. Per the germline V gene, CDR1 is SGDLS and CDR2 is YYNGEE. Written as DNA, the CDR3 is TGTGCCAGCAGCGTAGGAGGGACACCCCACGGGGAGCTGTTTTTT. It encodes CASSVGGTPHGELFF.

The chain uses TRBV7-3 and TRBJ2-3; D may be TRBD2 (6 bases). V lost 4 bases to trimming and J lost 0 bases, with 11 bases between them. Germline values: CDR1 SGHTA, CDR2 FQGTGA. The CDR3 totals 15 residues. CDR3 protein: CASSSFGLSTDTQYF. The CDR3 nucleotides are TGTGCCAGCAGCTCTTTCGGACTAAGCACAGATACGCAGTATTTT.

This chain links TRBV9 with TRBJ1-4; D gene ambiguous. Germline V lookup: CDR1 SGDLS, CDR2 YYNGEE. The CDR3 sequence is 15 residues long. The V and J ends lost 0 bases and 7 bases respectively, with 13 bases between them. CDR3: CASSVGALLGEKLFF. The CDR3 DNA reads TGTGCCAGCAGCGTAGGGGCCCTCCTGGGTGAAAAACTGTTTTTT.